Listed here are 11 T cell receptor beta chains from one sample, sequenced in a study of blood T cells in healthy people across ages. Primed by a sample-barcoded 5' primer and a J-beta primer mix, a second PCR proceeded for about 6 to 11 cycles. TCRdb reanalysed the 5' RACE reads using MiXCR and keeps one entry per CDR3 protein. The table records some 730,000 distinct CDR3 sequences, 20% to 25% of them present only once. Sequencing was done on a sample of blood. These receptor sequences come from a man between 70 and 80 years old in good health.

The genes are TRBV14 and TRBJ2-4; D uncertain. CDR1 and CDR2 from the germline V gene are SGHDN and FVKESK. V was pared by 1 base and J by 7 bases, with 11 bases between. CDR3 size: 14 residues. As DNA, the CDR3 is TGTGCCAGCAGCCAAGGGACGGTCCTGAACATTCAGTACTTC. Residues: CASSQGTVLNIQYF.

This clonotype was counted a few times. The CDR3 region has the DNA TGCAGTGCTAGAGAGGCCAGGCGAACTAGCACAGATACGCAGTATTTT. Its protein is CSAREARRTSTDTQYF. The chain uses TRBV20-1 and TRBJ2-3; D call uncertain. CDR1 is DFQATT, CDR2 SNEGSKA, per germline (reference sequence). V was shortened by 0 bases and J by 0 bases, with 13 bases between the two germline ends. CDR3 length: 16 amino acids.

This sequence joins TRBV10-1 and TRBJ2-7; 8 bases align to TRBD1. This CDR3 is built from 14 residues. Unmatched junction bases numbered 3, after V lost 1 base and J lost 4 bases. Looked up from germline, CDR1 is WNHNN and CDR2 is SYGVQD (reference sequence). The CDR3 nucleotides read TGCGCCAGCAGTGAGTTCGGGACAGGATACGAGCAGTACTTC. It encodes CASSEFGTGYEQYF.

This clonotype has a count of ten or more. V usage is TRBV20-1 and J usage is TRBJ1-5; D unresolved. Germline loops: CDR1 DFQATT, CDR2 SNEGSKA (reference sequence). CDR3 length: 13 residues. Trimming took 1 base from V and 2 from J, leaving 6 bases between them. The CDR3 bases are TGCAGTGCTAGAGTATCGGGCAATCAGCCCCAGCATTTT. This encodes CSARVSGNQPQHF.

A note on this clonotype: Since the CDR3 does not end with the conserved phenylalanine or tryptophan, this likely comes from a read error. The chain uses TRBV7-3 and TRBJ2-2, with a tentative D call TRBD2 (6 bases). Looked up from germline, CDR1 is SGHTA and CDR2 is FQGTGA. This CDR3 has 17 amino acids. The V gene lost 1 base and the J gene lost 2 bases, with 14 bases spanning the gap. The CDR3 nucleotides are TGTGCCAGCAGCTTAAGTCGTAGCGGAGCAAACACCGGGGAGCTGTTTCTT. Translated, it gives CASSLSRSGANTGELFL.

V and J are TRBV9 and TRBJ2-1; a possible D gene is TRBD2 (6 bases). This CDR3 has 15 amino acids. Trimming took 0 bases from V and 9 from J, leaving 16 bases between them. Germline assignment: CDR1 SGDLS and CDR2 YYNGEE. The CDR3 DNA follows: TGTGCCAGCAGCGTAGGGGTAGTACTAGCTACTGAGCAGTTCTTC. The encoded protein is CASSVGVVLATEQFF. Full variable domain (outside the CDR3, taken from reference TRBV9 and TRBJ2-1): DSGVTQTPKHLITATGQRVTLRCSPRSGDLSVYWYQQSLDQGLQFLIQYYNGEERAKGNILERFSAQQFPDLHSELNLSSLELGDSALYFCASSVGVVLATEQFFGPGTRLTVL.

The rearrangement uses TRBV12-3 or TRBV12-4 and TRBJ1-1; 9 bases map to TRBD1. The CDR3 has 16 residues. J lost 3 bases, V lost 3 bases, and 8 bases had no gene match. CDR3 in amino acids: CASSFSGTGTHTEAFF. CDR3 sequence (DNA): TGTGCCAGCAGTTTCTCCGGGACAGGGACCCACACTGAAGCTTTCTTT.

The V call is TRBV20-1, the J call TRBJ1-5; unclear D gene. This CDR3 comprises 13 residues. Germline V CDR1 and CDR2: DFQATT, SNEGSKA (reference sequence). The germline V and J ends were trimmed by 2 bases and 4 bases, with 9 bases remaining between them. Here the CDR3 reads CSARRSANQPQHF. DNA for the CDR3: TGCAGTGCTAGAAGGTCCGCGAATCAGCCCCAGCATTTT.

V gene TRBV20-1 combines with J gene TRBJ2-5; 8 positions match TRBD1. The CDR3 loop spans 14 amino acids. J lost 2 bases, V lost 6 bases, and 8 bases had no gene match. CDR1 and CDR2 from the germline V gene are DFQATT and SNEGSKA (reference sequence). CDR3 nucleotide sequence: TGCAGTGCGCGACAGGGGCTAATTCAAGAGACCCAGTACTTC. As protein: CSARQGLIQETQYF.

This clonotype has only a few counts. The chain employs TRBV19 and TRBJ2-7; 11 bases agree with TRBD1. The J call could be wrong; TRBJ2-1 is a better fit for the DNA end. The CDR3 has 15 amino acids. Germline CDR1 reads LNHDA; CDR2 reads SQIVND (reference sequence). The CDR3 loop reads CASRDGTGGYNEQFF. The DNA for the CDR3 is TGTGCCAGTAGGGACGGGACAGGGGGTTACAATGAGCAGTTCTTC.

This clonotype was found a few times. The chain recombines TRBV5-1 with TRBJ2-3; D not resolved. CDR1 is SGHRS and CDR2 is YFSETQ in the germline V gene. This CDR3 is 15 amino acids long. V lost 0 bases and J 14 bases, leaving 22 bases between the germline ends. The CDR3 DNA reads as TGCGCCAGCAGCTTGGGAGTGGCTACCAGTGGTTTAGGGTATTTT. Protein sequence: CASSLGVATSGLGYF.